The 19 T cell receptor beta chains below all came from one sample that was sequenced in a study of T cells after yellow fever vaccination. TCRdb passed the 5' RACE reads through MiXCR, listing each CDR3 protein once. The sample consists of 450,000 to 550,000 distinct CDR3 sequences, about a fifth of them appearing once. Sequencing used PBMCs, obtained roughly 20 days after the first yellow fever vaccination. The receptors were gathered from a man between 18 and 35 years old who received the YFV17D yellow fever vaccine.

This clonotype was observed a few times. The rearrangement uses TRBV29-1 and TRBJ1-2, with D perhaps TRBD1 (6 bases). Trimming removed 6 bases at V and 8 bases at J, with 16 bases between. The CDR3 runs 12 residues. Germline V gene lookup returns CDR1 SQVTM and CDR2 ANQGSEA. The CDR3 nucleotides are TGCAGCGTGGCCAGTGGGGGGCCCGGCTACACCTTC. Protein: CSVASGGPGYTF.

The V gene is TRBV5-1, the J gene TRBJ1-2, with D tentatively TRBD1 (5 bases). CDR3 length equals 15 residues. Trimming left V 0 bases short and J 7 bases short, with 16 bases between. In germline, CDR1 is SGHRS, CDR2 YFSETQ. The CDR3 protein is CASSLGSGTALGYTF. CDR3 bases: TGCGCCAGCAGCTTGGGATCCGGGACTGCACTTGGCTACACCTTC.

This clonotype was seen at least ten times. The rearrangement uses TRBV6-5 and TRBJ2-7; D possibly matches TRBD1 or TRBD2 (6 bases each). The length of the CDR3 is 16 residues. Trimming took 4 bases from V and 1 from J, leaving 17 bases between them. The germline gives CDR1 MNHEY, CDR2 SVGAGI. CDR3 in amino acids: CASSSRGPGWSYEQYV. The CDR3 bases are TGTGCCAGCAGTTCCCGGGGGCCAGGATGGTCCTACGAGCAGTACGTC.

V is TRBV6-2 or TRBV6-3 and J is TRBJ1-3; D gene unclear. This CDR3 spans 15 amino acids. Germline CDR1 is MNHEY and CDR2 is SVGEGT. V lost 1 base to trimming and J lost 2 bases, with 9 bases between them. The CDR3 nucleotides read TGTGCCAGCAGTTACTGGAGTGAGACTGGAAACACCATATATTTT. Protein: CASSYWSETGNTIYF.

The gene calls are TRBV5-1 and TRBJ2-7; TRBD2 agrees at 8 bases. The V segment lost 2 bases and the J segment 2 bases; nucleotides outside the gene matches: 0. The CDR3 has 13 residues. Germline CDR1 reads SGHRS; CDR2 reads YFSETQ. CDR3 protein: CASSFSGTYEQYF. In DNA form, the CDR3 reads TGCGCCAGCAGCTTTAGCGGGACCTACGAGCAGTACTTC.

This chain uses TRBV7-9 with TRBJ2-2; 9 nucleotides match TRBD1. V shed 3 bases and J 9 bases; nucleotides not matched to a gene: 5. The CDR3 extends over 14 amino acids. From germline, CDR1 is SEHNR and CDR2 FQNEAQ (reference sequence). CDR3 loop: CASSLGQGRRELFF. The CDR3 DNA sequence: TGTGCCAGCAGCTTGGGACAGGGACGGCGGGAGCTGTTTTTT.

The chain combines TRBV28 with TRBJ2-1, with 12 bases aligning to TRBD2. The CDR3 covers 15 residues. V lost 7 bases and J lost 7; bases outside the gene matches: 8. Germline assignment: CDR1 MDHEN and CDR2 SYDVKM. As DNA, the CDR3 is TGTGCCAGCAACCTCCTAGCGGGGGGGAAGAATGAGCAGTTCTTC. The encoded protein is CASNLLAGGKNEQFF.

This chain joins TRBV9 and TRBJ2-6; D call uncertain. With 3 bases removed from V and 0 bases from J, the gap between germline ends came to 13 bases. The length of the CDR3 is 17 residues. The germline gives CDR1 SGDLS, CDR2 YYNGEE. CDR3 DNA: TGTGCCAGCAGCGCCCATTTGGACCGCTCTGGGGCCAACGTCCTGACTTTC. Translation gives CASSAHLDRSGANVLTF.

This clonotype was picked up a small number of times. This chain uses TRBV6-2 or TRBV6-3 with TRBJ2-1; 7 nucleotides line up with TRBD1. CDR1 is MNHEY, CDR2 SVGEGT, per germline. CDR3 size: 12 residues. CDR3 in amino acids: CASQGVNDEQFF. The DNA of the CDR3 is TGTGCGTCCCAGGGGGTGAATGATGAGCAGTTCTTC.

This clonotype was seen more than once but under ten times. The chain links TRBV5-4 to TRBJ2-7; D may be TRBD1 (6 bases). V lost 4 bases and J 7 bases, leaving 15 bases between the germline ends. This CDR3 comprises 13 residues. Germline V gene data show CDR1 as SGHNT and CDR2 as YYREEE (reference sequence). The CDR3: CASSQFSGTEQYV. The DNA of the CDR3 is TGTGCCAGCAGCCAGTTCTCCGGGACAGAGCAGTACGTC.

V usage is TRBV29-1 and J usage is TRBJ2-1, with D perhaps matching TRBD1 or TRBD2 (5 bases each). The germline V and J ends were trimmed by 7 bases and 4 bases, with 17 bases remaining between them. CDR1 and CDR2 (germline): SQVTM, ANQGSEA. This CDR3 comprises 14 residues. For the CDR3, the DNA is TGCAGCGGTGCTAAATTAGGGACGTACAATGAGCAGTTCTTC. This encodes CSGAKLGTYNEQFF.

The rearrangement links TRBV7-8 to TRBJ2-3; D is possibly TRBD2 (5 bases). The germline CDR1 and CDR2 sequences are SGHVS and FQNEAQ. Trimming stripped 3 bases from V and 0 bases from J, with 13 bases between. CDR3 size: 16 residues. The CDR3 nucleotides are TGTGCCAGCAGCTTTAGACTGAGGACTAGCACAGATACGCAGTATTTT. It translates to CASSFRLRTSTDTQYF.

This clonotype was recorded many times. This sequence joins TRBV19 and TRBJ2-7, with 7 bases matching TRBD1. J lost 4 bases, V lost 5 bases, and 8 bases had no gene match. The germline V gene has CDR1 LNHDA and CDR2 SQIVND (reference sequence). There are 14 residues in the CDR3. The CDR3 DNA sequence: TGTGCCAGTAGTCTCCCGGGACAGAGGTACGAGCAGTACTTC. It yields the protein CASSLPGQRYEQYF.

This sequence joins TRBV29-1 and TRBJ2-2, with TRBD2 matching 7 bases. The germline V gene has CDR1 SQVTM and CDR2 ANQGSEA. This CDR3 is built from 13 residues. The CDR3 nucleotides read TGCAGTACCCTAGCGGATGAAACCGGGGAGCTGTTTTTT. Amino acids: CSTLADETGELFF.

This clonotype was seen a handful of times. The V and J genes are TRBV18 and TRBJ2-7; the D gene is possibly TRBD1 (5 bases). V shed 2 bases and J shed 5 bases, with 13 bases lying between them. The CDR3 runs 14 residues. Germline-derived CDR1 and CDR2 are KGHSH and LQKENI. The CDR3: CASSPETGRDEQYV. The CDR3 DNA reads as TGTGCCAGCTCACCAGAAACAGGTCGCGACGAGCAGTACGTC.

As regards this clonotype: The CDR3 end shows no conserved phenylalanine or tryptophan, and so a read error is likely. This chain joins TRBV5-5 and TRBJ2-1, with 7 nucleotides matching TRBD2. V shed 3 bases and J 7 bases; nucleotides not matched to a gene: 4. The CDR3 has 13 residues. Germline CDR1 is SGHKS and CDR2 is YYEKEE (reference sequence). In nucleotides, the CDR3 is TGTGCCAGCAGCTCGGGAGCGGGGAATGAGCAGTTCTCC. Translating it yields CASSSGAGNEQFS.

The CDR3 loop reads CATSDLHPGPYNEQFF. DNA for the CDR3: TGTGCCACCAGTGATTTGCACCCGGGCCCCTACAATGAGCAGTTCTTC. The chain links TRBV24-1 to TRBJ2-1; D not certain. CDR3 length: 16 residues. Trimming took off 0 bases at V and 2 bases at J, with 10 bases between the two ends. CDR1 and CDR2 (germline): KGHDR, SFDVKD.

This clonotype turned up a few times. This chain uses TRBV5-1 with TRBJ2-5; no firm D call. Germline CDR1 SGHRS, CDR2 YFSETQ. The CDR3 runs 15 residues. Trimming removed 4 bases from V and 0 bases from J, with 13 bases in between. CDR3 region: CASSLHVPYQETQYF. In nucleotides, the CDR3 is TGCGCCAGCAGCCTACACGTCCCGTACCAAGAGACCCAGTACTTC. Drawing the rest from reference TRBV5-1 and TRBJ2-5, the complete variable domain is KAGVTQTPRYLIKTRGQQVTLSCSPISGHRSVSWYQQTPGQGLQFLFEYFSETQRNKGNFPGRFSGRQFSNSRSEMNVSTLELGDSALYLCASSLHVPYQETQYFGPGTRLLVL.

V is TRBV29-1 and J is TRBJ2-5; D is unresolved. The CDR3 length is 14 residues. Germline loops: CDR1 SQVTM, CDR2 ANQGSEA. V was shortened by 7 bases and J by 0 bases, with 15 bases between the two germline ends. The CDR3 sequence is CSGSQAPYQETQYF. In DNA form, the CDR3 reads TGCAGCGGTTCCCAGGCTCCGTACCAAGAGACCCAGTACTTC.